This T cell receptor beta chain was sequenced during a study of T cells and copy number aberrations in small-cell lung cancer. Notes on the study in general: Tumors showed lower T-cell density, richness and clonality than adjacent lung, though density did not differ significantly. The study's sample size was small, so findings need validation.

Profiling relied on immunoSEQ multiplex PCR, and the TCRdb table lists in-frame clones only, not all of them. The sample holds 8,500 to 10,000 clones; 75% to 80% are singletons and the top ten take under 35%. Donors had limited-stage small-cell lung cancer, resected between about 2008 and 2020. Collected at least 2 cm from the tumor margin, the adjacent lung showed no malignant cells. Worth noting for this clone: Its antigen is undetermined.

The CDR3 has 15 amino acids. Germline CDR1 and CDR2: SGHRS and YFSETQ. The ends were cut back, 0 bases at V and 8 bases at J, with 15 bases in the middle. The chain uses TRBV5-1 and TRBJ2-1; tentatively, D is TRBD1 or TRBD2 (5 bases each). This receptor was obtained from a man aged 55-75 years with small cell lung cancer. The specimen was normal tissue next to the tumor. The CDR3 DNA reads TGCGCCAGCAGCTTGGTGCGTGGGGGATGGCATGAGCAGTTCTTC. Its protein is CASSLVRGGWHEQFF.